The present TCR beta chain was sequenced within a study of blood T cell repertoires in COVID-19. The overall study: Both acute and convalescent COVID-19 samples were obtained from the United States, Italy and Spain. Sample material is recorded as cDNA or gDNA derived from T cells, B-cell-depleted T cells, or PBMCs.

TCRdb's copy holds only in-frame clones and misses some; the assay was immunoSEQ multiplex PCR. The sample holds approximately 49,000 clones, 75% to 85% seen once. The sequence was collected from a human donor with acute or convalescent COVID-19. The donor label of this sample is uncertain. The source material was peripheral blood.

The CDR3 sequence: CASSLSGTGNTGELFF. CDR3 bases: TGCGCCAGCAGCCTTTCCGGGACAGGGAACACCGGGGAGCTGTTTTTT. This chain uses TRBV4-1 with TRBJ2-2; 8 bases are a match to TRBD1. The trim removed 4 bases at V and 1 base at J, leaving 5 bases unmatched. Germline-derived CDR1 and CDR2 are MGHRA and YSYEKL. The CDR3 runs 16 residues.